The rows below give T cell receptor beta chains drawn from one sample of a study of T-cell memory formation after mild COVID-19. TCRdb recomputed calls from the 5' RACE reads with MiXCR, one row per CDR3 protein. The table has roughly 16,000 distinct CDR3 sequences, roughly 25% seen once. The specimen was PBMCs or a T cell subset sorted from them (not recorded which). The receptors stem from a man between 18 and 29 years old who had mild COVID-19 (a few samples of this study predate the infection). Cell type and time point are not known. Both conserved end residues are part of each CDR3. D genes are given only for firm matches. Only some rows state a clone size, as once, few, many or a class for expanded clones.

abundance,j_gene,v_gene,d_gene,CDR3aa,CDR3nt
many,TRBJ2-5,TRBV20-1,.,CSALVGTQYF,TGCAGTGCCCTTGTGGGGACCCAGTACTTC
many,TRBJ1-6,TRBV6-1,.,CASRADGGRIYNSPLHF,TGTGCCAGCAGAGCCGACGGAGGGCGGATTTATAATTCACCCCTCCACTTT
.,TRBJ1-2,TRBV5-1,.,CASSYRRSVGYTF,TGCGCCAGCAGCTACCGACGGTCTGTGGGCTACACCTTC
many,TRBJ2-1,TRBV2,.,CASSPGYNNEQFF,TGTGCCAGCAGTCCGGGATACAACAATGAGCAGTTCTTC
few,TRBJ2-5,TRBV12-5,.,CASGWVYEETQYF,TGTGCTAGTGGTTGGGTTTACGAAGAGACCCAGTACTTC
many,TRBJ2-3,TRBV20-1,TRBD2,CSAISGGKDTQYF,TGCAGTGCTATTAGCGGGGGAAAAGATACGCAGTATTTT
few,TRBJ1-2,TRBV19,.,CASSIGRTNLYGYTF,TGTGCCAGTAGTATAGGAAGGACAAACCTCTATGGCTACACCTTC
many,TRBJ1-2,TRBV6-5,.,CASSYSYAAGNYGYTF,TGTGCCAGCAGTTACTCGTATGCGGCAGGGAACTATGGCTACACCTTC
many,TRBJ2-5,TRBV9,TRBD2,CASSPSGGRETQYF,TGTGCCAGCAGCCCGAGCGGGGGGCGGGAGACCCAGTACTTC
.,TRBJ2-7,TRBV2,TRBD1,CASSAIQGVYEQYF,TGTGCCAGCAGTGCCATCCAGGGGGTATACGAGCAGTACTTC
many,TRBJ1-6,TRBV4-1,TRBD1,CASSQTGQGPYNSPLHF,TGCGCCAGCAGCCAGACGGGACAGGGGCCTTATAATTCACCCCTCCACTTT
few,TRBJ2-1,TRBV10-2,.,CASSESMGVYEQFF,TGCGCCAGCAGTGAGTCGATGGGTGTCTATGAGCAGTTCTTC
.,TRBJ1-2,TRBV6-5,TRBD1,CATQKTGRNYGYTF,TGTGCCACTCAGAAGACAGGGCGGAATTATGGCTACACCTTC
many,TRBJ1-4,TRBV7-2,.,CASSFWGGLTNEKLFF,TGTGCCAGCAGCTTCTGGGGCGGATTAACTAATGAAAAACTGTTTTTT
many,TRBJ1-3,TRBV9,.,CASSVVGAEGISGNTIYF,TGTGCCAGCAGCGTAGTAGGGGCGGAAGGAATCTCTGGAAACACCATATATTTT
many,TRBJ1-4,TRBV12-5,TRBD1,CAGIPGQGNEKLFF,TGTGCTGGGATCCCGGGACAGGGGAATGAAAAACTGTTTTTT
many,TRBJ2-7,TRBV27,.,CASRPGLSYEQYF,TGTGCCAGCAGACCGGGACTCTCCTACGAGCAGTACTTC
.,TRBJ1-4,TRBV20-1,.,CSAGEGRTNEKLFF,TGCAGTGCTGGGGAGGGGAGAACTAATGAAAAACTGTTTTTT
many,TRBJ2-1,TRBV6-5,.,CASSYSMYNEQFF,TGTGCCAGCAGTTACTCGATGTACAATGAGCAGTTCTTC
many,TRBJ2-1,TRBV5-1,TRBD1,CASSPGTDYNEQFF,TGCGCCAGCAGCCCTGGGACAGACTACAATGAGCAGTTCTTC
many,TRBJ2-1,TRBV27,.,CASSFWGASYNEQFF,TGTGCCAGCAGTTTCTGGGGGGCCTCCTACAATGAGCAGTTCTTC
many,TRBJ1-1,TRBV6-5,.,CASDGSGANTEAFF,TGTGCCAGCGATGGGTCAGGGGCGAACACTGAAGCTTTCTTT
many,TRBJ2-1,TRBV4-1,.,CASSQYGRGQNEQFF,TGCGCCAGCAGCCAATATGGCAGGGGCCAGAATGAGCAGTTCTTC
.,TRBJ1-4,TRBV12-3/TRBV12-4,.,CASTHWAGSNEKLFF,TGTGCCAGCACCCACTGGGCAGGCTCTAATGAAAAACTGTTTTTT
few,TRBJ2-7,TRBV5-1,.,CASSFQGYEQYF,TGCGCCAGCAGCTTCCAGGGCTACGAGCAGTACTTC
many,TRBJ2-3,TRBV11-2,TRBD2,CASRSRAGEDTQYF,TGTGCCAGCAGATCCCGTGCGGGGGAGGATACGCAGTATTTT